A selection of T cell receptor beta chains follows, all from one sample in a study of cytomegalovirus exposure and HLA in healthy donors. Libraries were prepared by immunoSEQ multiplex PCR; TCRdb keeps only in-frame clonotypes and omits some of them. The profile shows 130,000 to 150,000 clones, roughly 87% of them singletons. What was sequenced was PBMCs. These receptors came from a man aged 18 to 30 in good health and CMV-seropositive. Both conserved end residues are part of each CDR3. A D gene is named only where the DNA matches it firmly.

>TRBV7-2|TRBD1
CASSIWGQGAGYTF
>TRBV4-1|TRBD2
CASRLTSGRANEQFF
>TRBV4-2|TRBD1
CASSPQGADTQYF
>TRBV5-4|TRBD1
CASSSTGRVETQYF
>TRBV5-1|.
CASTLDGTFVDYGYTF
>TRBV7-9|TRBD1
CASTLTTGGFEETQYF
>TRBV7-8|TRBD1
CASSWGQPTSAFF
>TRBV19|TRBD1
CASSLTGTAYEQYF
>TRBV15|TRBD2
CATKGGGGSYNEQFF
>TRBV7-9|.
CASSLVAGDVSEAFF
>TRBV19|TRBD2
CASSIKRGQETQYF
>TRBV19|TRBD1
CASSLGQVNQPQHF
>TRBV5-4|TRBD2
CASSLEGLASYEQYF
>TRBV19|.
CASSIERELRNQPQHF
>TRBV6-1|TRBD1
CASSVQGWDEQFF
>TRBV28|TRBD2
CASSSGTSGRSGEQYF
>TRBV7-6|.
CASSPDRSNTEAFF
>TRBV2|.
CASSLGGTGELFF
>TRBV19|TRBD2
CASSPRLANTGELFF
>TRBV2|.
CASRDFTDTQYF
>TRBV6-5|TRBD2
CASSSLAGDGGDTQYF
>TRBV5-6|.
CASSHEPETQYF
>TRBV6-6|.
CASSYEGINYGYTF
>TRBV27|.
CASSLSTGVEAFF
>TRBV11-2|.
CASSLQEGRIGYTF
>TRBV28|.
CASSSPGARGEAFF
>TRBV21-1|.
CASSKRDRGREQYF
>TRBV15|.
CATSSLRGAEAFF
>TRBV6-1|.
CASSGSGVHYEQYF
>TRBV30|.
CAWSVGANEKLFF
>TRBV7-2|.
CASSPGGGIYEQYF
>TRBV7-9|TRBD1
CASRGGRNTEAFF
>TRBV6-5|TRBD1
CASSSPQGARGYTF
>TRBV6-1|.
CASSEEVGGGVGLMNTEAFF
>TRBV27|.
CASSPLGANVLTF
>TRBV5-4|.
CASSSGEGSYGYTF
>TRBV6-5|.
CASREGATNEQFF
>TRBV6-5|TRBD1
CASREDRGSEAFF
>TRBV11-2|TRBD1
CASSDRQGGFNYGYTF
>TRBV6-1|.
CASRPGLLRTLHF
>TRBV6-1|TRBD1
CASSEETGGSYGYTF
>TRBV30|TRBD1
CAWSAQGGQPQHF
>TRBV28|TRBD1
CASGLTGGYGEKLFF
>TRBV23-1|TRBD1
CASSHQQGNEQYF
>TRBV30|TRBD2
CAWSVRLAGRQETQYF
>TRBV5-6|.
CASSSKTGLTYNEQFF
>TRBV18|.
CASSPGADNYGYTF
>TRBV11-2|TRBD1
CASSARQGPSIYGYTF
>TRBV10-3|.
CAISGGTYEQYF
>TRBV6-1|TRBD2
CASSVGEGPIKNEQFF
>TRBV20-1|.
CSAPEYNEQFF
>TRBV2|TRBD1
CASSGTGWRQPQHF
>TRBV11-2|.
CASSRITGSSGANVLTF